What follows are 11 T cell receptor beta chains derived from one specimen sequenced in a study of vaccination effects on CD4 cells after COVID-19. TCRdb's table, derived via immunoSEQ multiplex PCR, lists solely in-frame clones and lacks some. The sample carries more than 35,000 clones, about three fifths recorded once. These receptors' antigens are unknown. After expansion with viral peptide pools in the ViraFEST assay, antigen-specific CD4+ T cells were sequenced. Culturing for 9 to 10 days preceded CD4+ T cell isolation. Vaccinated recipients, who were negative for nucleocapsid antibodies, had no history of SARS-CoV-2 infection. The sequences come from CD4+ T cells from PBMCs cultured with HCoV-OC43 spike peptides, collected before COVID-19 vaccination. As to subset: HCoV-OC43 spike overlapping peptide pool stimulation. All receptors derive from a human donor who received a COVID-19 vaccine.

The chain has TRBV3-1 (or the pseudogene TRBV3-2) and TRBJ1-2, with 9 positions matching TRBD1. Germline V lookup: CDR1 LGHDT, CDR2 YNNKEL (reference sequence). The trim removed 5 bases at V and 7 bases at J, leaving 20 bases unmatched. The CDR3 sequence is 18 residues long. DNA for the CDR3: TGTGCCAGCAGCTCAAGAGGGACACAGGGGGCTGGCAGGAGTGGCTACACCTTC. Translated, it gives CASSSRGTQGAGRSGYTF.

This chain connects TRBV5-1 to TRBJ2-2; D not resolved. Per germline, CDR1 SGHRS and CDR2 YFSETQ. V lost 0 bases, J lost 2 bases, and 8 bases lay in between. There are 15 residues in the CDR3. The CDR3 protein is CASSLDTPNTGELFF. The CDR3 nucleotides read TGCGCCAGCAGCTTGGATACCCCAAACACCGGGGAGCTGTTTTTT.

This rearrangement joins TRBV19 to TRBJ2-2; TRBD1 matches at 7 bases. CDR3 size: 15 residues. CDR1 is LNHDA and CDR2 is SQIVND in the germline V gene (reference sequence). Trimming at V came to 3 bases and at J to 6 bases, leaving 7 bases not matched to a gene. CDR3 loop: CASSMTGRIAGELFF. CDR3 nucleotide sequence: TGTGCCAGTAGTATGACAGGGAGAATTGCCGGGGAGCTGTTTTTT.

This chain connects TRBV12-3 or TRBV12-4 to TRBJ2-7; TRBD1 is a possible D gene (5 bases). The CDR3 extends over 13 amino acids. V lost 4 bases to trimming and J lost 3 bases, with 10 bases between them. The CDR3 coding sequence is TGTGCCAGCAGTTCCCAGGGCATCTACGAGCAGTACTTC. This sequence encodes CASSSQGIYEQYF.

A few counts support this clone. The chain recombines TRBV4-1 with TRBJ2-5, with D maybe TRBD2 (6 bases). The V gene's germline CDR1 is MGHRA and CDR2 YSYEKL. V was trimmed by 0 bases and J by 3 bases, leaving 8 bases between them. This CDR3 contains 14 residues. CDR3 nucleotide sequence: TGCGCCAGCAGCCAAGACTCGGGGGAAGAGACCCAGTACTTC. Protein: CASSQDSGEETQYF.

The sample holds a few counts of this clone. The gene calls are TRBV19 and TRBJ2-4, with D possibly being TRBD1 or TRBD2 (5 bases each). The V end was cut by 3 bases, the J end by 6 bases, with 9 bases between. The CDR3 runs 13 residues. Germline V gene data show CDR1 as LNHDA and CDR2 as SQIVND (reference sequence). The CDR3 here is CASSMGVLNIQYF. The DNA for the CDR3 is TGTGCCAGTAGTATGGGGGTTTTAAACATTCAGTACTTC.

V and J are TRBV5-1 and TRBJ2-7, with TRBD1 matching 9 bases. The CDR3 is made up of 13 amino acids. J gave up 5 bases and V 4 bases, and 4 bases lay outside the gene matches. Per the germline V gene, CDR1 is SGHRS and CDR2 is YFSETQ. The CDR3 coding sequence is TGCGCCAGCAGCCCTCGGACAGGGGACGAGCAGTACTTC. Its translation is CASSPRTGDEQYF.

In this sample, this clone turned up a few times. This chain links TRBV6-5 with TRBJ1-1; D unclear. CDR1 is MNHEY, CDR2 SVGAGI, per germline. The CDR3 covers 15 residues. Trimming stripped 7 bases from V and 4 bases from J, with 19 bases between. The chain's CDR3 is CASTAYGSPSTEAFF. Written as DNA, the CDR3 is TGTGCCAGCACGGCTTACGGATCCCCCAGCACTGAAGCTTTCTTT.

The chain couples TRBV10-3 to TRBJ2-3, with TRBD2 identical over 11 bases. This CDR3 contains 18 residues. J was trimmed by 3 bases and V by 3 bases; bases with no gene match: 11. Germline V lookup: CDR1 ENHRY, CDR2 SYGVKD. This CDR3 reads CAISDGVIAGGGTDTQYF. In DNA form, the CDR3 reads TGTGCCATCAGTGACGGTGTTATAGCGGGGGGGGGTACAGATACGCAGTATTTT.

The table lists this clone with a few counts. V is TRBV7-2 and J is TRBJ2-3, with 9 nucleotides matching TRBD2. CDR1 SGHTA and CDR2 FQGNSA come from the germline V gene. This CDR3 comprises 15 residues. The V gene end was trimmed by 4 bases and the J gene end by 2 bases; junction bases not matched to a gene: 4. CDR3 protein: CASSSLAGFTDTQYF. The CDR3, as DNA: TGTGCCAGCAGCTCCCTAGCGGGGTTCACAGATACGCAGTATTTT.

The rearrangement links TRBV6-1 to TRBJ1-2; no clear D gene. The CDR3 has 16 residues. The germline CDR1 and CDR2 sequences are MNHNS and SASEGT. Between the trimmed V and J ends, which lost 0 bases and 0 bases, there was a span of 11 bases. CDR3 bases: TGTGCCAGCAGTGAAGCAGGTCCAACAGCTAACTATGGCTACACCTTC. This codes for CASSEAGPTANYGYTF.